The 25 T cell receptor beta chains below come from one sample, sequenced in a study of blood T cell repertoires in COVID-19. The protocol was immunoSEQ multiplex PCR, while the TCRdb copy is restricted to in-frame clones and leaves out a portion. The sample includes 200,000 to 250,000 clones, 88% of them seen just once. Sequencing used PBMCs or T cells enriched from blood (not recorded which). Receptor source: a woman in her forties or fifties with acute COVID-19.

The CDR3 protein is CASSQGGTSGIGEQYF. The CDR3 DNA reads TGTGCCAGCAGCCAGGGAGGGACTAGCGGGATAGGCGAGCAGTACTTC. This chain joins TRBV5-4 and TRBJ2-7; 13 bases line up with TRBD2. Germline loops: CDR1 SGHNT, CDR2 YYREEE (reference sequence). The CDR3 runs to 16 residues. V dropped 4 bases and J dropped 6; count of bases not matched to a gene: 10. Full variable domain (rest looked up from reference TRBV5-4 and TRBJ2-7): ETGVTQSPTHLIKTRGQQVTLRCSSQSGHNTVSWYQQALGQGPQFIFQYYREEENGRGNFPPRFSGLQFPNYSSELNVNALELDDSALYLCASSQGGTSGIGEQYFGPGTRLTVT.

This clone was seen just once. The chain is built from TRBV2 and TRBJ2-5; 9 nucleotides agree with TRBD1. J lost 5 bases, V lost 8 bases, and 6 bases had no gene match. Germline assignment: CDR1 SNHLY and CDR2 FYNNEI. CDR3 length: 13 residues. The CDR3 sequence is CASDKDRGETQYF. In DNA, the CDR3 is TGTGCCAGCGATAAGGACAGGGGCGAGACCCAGTACTTC.

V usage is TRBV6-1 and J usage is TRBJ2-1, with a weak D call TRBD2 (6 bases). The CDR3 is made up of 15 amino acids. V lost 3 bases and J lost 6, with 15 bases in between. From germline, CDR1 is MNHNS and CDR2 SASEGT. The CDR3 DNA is TGTGCCAGCAGTGACGCGACTAGTAGCGTCAATGAGCAGTTCTTC. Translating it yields CASSDATSSVNEQFF.

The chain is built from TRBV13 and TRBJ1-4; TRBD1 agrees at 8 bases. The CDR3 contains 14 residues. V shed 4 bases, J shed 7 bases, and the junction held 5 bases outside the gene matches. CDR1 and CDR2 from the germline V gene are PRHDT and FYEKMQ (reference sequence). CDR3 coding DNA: TGTGCCAGCAGCTCGGACAGGGCCGGTGAAAAACTGTTTTTT. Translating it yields CASSSDRAGEKLFF.

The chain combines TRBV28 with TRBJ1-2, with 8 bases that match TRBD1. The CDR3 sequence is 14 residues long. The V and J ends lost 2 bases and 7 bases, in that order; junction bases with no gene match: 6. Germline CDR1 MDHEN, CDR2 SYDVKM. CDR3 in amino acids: CASSLPTGVGGYTF. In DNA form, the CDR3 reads TGTGCCAGCAGTTTACCGACAGGGGTGGGTGGCTACACCTTC.

This CDR3 reads CASSPGGSREQYF. CDR3 bases: TGTGCCAGCAGCCCGGGGGGGTCGCGCGAGCAGTACTTC. V is TRBV6-2 or TRBV6-3 and J is TRBJ2-7, with TRBD2 identical over 8 bases. With 6 bases clipped from V and 6 bases from J, the junction kept 7 bases outside the gene matches. Germline V CDR1 and CDR2: MNHEY, SVGEGT. The CDR3 sequence is 13 residues long.

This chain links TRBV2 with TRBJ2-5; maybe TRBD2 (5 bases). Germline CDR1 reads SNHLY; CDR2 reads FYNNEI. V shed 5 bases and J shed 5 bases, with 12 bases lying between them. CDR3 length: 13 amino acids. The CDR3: CASSLGLSETQYF. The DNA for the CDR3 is TGTGCCAGCAGTCTTGGACTCTCCGAGACCCAGTACTTC. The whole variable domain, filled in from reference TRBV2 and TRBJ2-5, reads EPEVTQTPSHQVTQMGQEVILRCVPISNHLYFYWYRQILGQKVEFLVSFYNNEISEKSEIFDDQFSVERPDGSNFTLKIRSTKLEDSAMYFCASSLGLSETQYFGPGTRLLVL.

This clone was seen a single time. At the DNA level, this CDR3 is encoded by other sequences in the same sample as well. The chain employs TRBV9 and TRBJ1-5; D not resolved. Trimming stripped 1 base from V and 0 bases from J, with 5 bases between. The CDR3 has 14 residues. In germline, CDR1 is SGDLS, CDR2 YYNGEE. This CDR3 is CASSVSSSNQPQHF. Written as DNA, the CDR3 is TGTGCCAGCAGCGTAAGTAGTAGCAATCAGCCCCAGCATTTT.

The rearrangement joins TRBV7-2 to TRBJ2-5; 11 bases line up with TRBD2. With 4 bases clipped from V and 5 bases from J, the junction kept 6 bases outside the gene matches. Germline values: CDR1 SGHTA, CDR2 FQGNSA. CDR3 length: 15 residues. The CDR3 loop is CASSWVAGGGETQYF. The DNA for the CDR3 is TGTGCCAGCAGCTGGGTAGCGGGAGGGGGGGAGACCCAGTACTTC.

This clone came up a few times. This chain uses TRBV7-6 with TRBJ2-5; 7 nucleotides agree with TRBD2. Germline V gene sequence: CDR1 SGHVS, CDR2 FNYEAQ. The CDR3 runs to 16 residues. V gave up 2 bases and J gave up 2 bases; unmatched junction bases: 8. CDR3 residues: CASSLKRKRGQETQYF. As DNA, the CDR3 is TGTGCCAGCAGCTTAAAGAGGAAGCGGGGACAAGAGACCCAGTACTTC.

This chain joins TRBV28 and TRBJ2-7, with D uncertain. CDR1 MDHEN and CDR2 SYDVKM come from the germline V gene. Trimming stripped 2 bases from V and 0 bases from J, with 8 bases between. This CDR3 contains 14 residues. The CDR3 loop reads CASSLKSRSYEQYF. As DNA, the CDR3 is TGTGCCAGCAGTTTAAAGAGTCGCTCCTACGAGCAGTACTTC.

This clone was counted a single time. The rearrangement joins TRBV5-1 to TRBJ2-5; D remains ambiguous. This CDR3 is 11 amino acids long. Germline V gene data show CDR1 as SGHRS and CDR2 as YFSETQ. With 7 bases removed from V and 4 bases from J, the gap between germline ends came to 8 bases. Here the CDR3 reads CASESGETQYF. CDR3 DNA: TGCGCCAGCGAGTCGGGAGAGACCCAGTACTTC.

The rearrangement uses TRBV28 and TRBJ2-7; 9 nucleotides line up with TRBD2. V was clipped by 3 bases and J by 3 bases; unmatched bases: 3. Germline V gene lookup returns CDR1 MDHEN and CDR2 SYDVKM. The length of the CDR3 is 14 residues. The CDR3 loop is CASSFGGRGYEQYF. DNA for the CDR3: TGTGCCAGCAGTTTTGGCGGGAGGGGCTACGAGCAGTACTTC.

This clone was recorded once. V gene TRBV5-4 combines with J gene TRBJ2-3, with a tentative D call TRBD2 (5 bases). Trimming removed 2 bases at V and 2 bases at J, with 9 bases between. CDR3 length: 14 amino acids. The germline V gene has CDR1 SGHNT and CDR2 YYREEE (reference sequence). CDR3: CASSLADNTDTQYF. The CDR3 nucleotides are TGTGCCAGCAGCTTAGCGGATAACACAGATACGCAGTATTTT.

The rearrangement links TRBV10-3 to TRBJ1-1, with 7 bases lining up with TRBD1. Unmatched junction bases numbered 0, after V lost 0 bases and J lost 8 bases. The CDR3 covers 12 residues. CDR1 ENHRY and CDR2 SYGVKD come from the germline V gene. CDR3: CAISESTGEAFF. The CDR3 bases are TGTGCCATCAGTGAGTCGACAGGGGAAGCTTTCTTT.

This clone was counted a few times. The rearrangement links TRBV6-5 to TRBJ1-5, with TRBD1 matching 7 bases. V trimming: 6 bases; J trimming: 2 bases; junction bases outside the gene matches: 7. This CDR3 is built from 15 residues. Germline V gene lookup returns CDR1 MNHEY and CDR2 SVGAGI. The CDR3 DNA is TGTGCCAGCAGGGGGGTCAGGGGGGGCAATCAGCCCCAGCATTTT. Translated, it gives CASRGVRGGNQPQHF.

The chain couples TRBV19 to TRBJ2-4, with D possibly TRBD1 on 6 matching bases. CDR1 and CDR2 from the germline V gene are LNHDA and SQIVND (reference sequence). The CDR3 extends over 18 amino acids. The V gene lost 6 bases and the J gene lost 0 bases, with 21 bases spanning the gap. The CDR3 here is CASRPGHRVKGAKNIQYF. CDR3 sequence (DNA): TGTGCCAGTAGGCCGGGCCACAGGGTGAAAGGAGCCAAAAACATTCAGTACTTC.

The CDR3 DNA is TGTGCCAGCAGCCAAGATCCTTGGAACACTGAAGCTTTCTTT. Protein: CASSQDPWNTEAFF. The J gene is TRBJ1-1, the V gene TRBV14; D ambiguous. This CDR3 has 14 residues. With 0 bases removed from V and 1 base from J, the gap between germline ends came to 6 bases. Germline CDR1 SGHDN, CDR2 FVKESK.

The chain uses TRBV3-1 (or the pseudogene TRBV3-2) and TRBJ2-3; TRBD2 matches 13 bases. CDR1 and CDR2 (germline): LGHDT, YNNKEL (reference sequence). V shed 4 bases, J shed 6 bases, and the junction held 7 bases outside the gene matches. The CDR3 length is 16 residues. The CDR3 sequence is CASSPTGTSGVDTQYF. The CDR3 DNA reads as TGTGCCAGCAGCCCGACCGGGACTAGCGGGGTTGATACGCAGTATTTT.

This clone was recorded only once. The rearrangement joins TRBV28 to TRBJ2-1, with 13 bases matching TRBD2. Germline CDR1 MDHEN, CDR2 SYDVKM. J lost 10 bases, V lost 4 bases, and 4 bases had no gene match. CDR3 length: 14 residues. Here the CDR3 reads CASSWAGLAGEQFF. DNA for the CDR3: TGTGCCAGCAGTTGGGCGGGACTAGCGGGAGAGCAGTTCTTC. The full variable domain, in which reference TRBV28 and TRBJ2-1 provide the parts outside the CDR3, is DVKVTQSSRYLVKRTGEKVFLECVQDMDHENMFWYRQDPGLGLRLIYFSYDVKMKEKGDIPEGYSVSREKKERFSLILESASTNQTSMYLCASSWAGLAGEQFFGPGTRLTVL.

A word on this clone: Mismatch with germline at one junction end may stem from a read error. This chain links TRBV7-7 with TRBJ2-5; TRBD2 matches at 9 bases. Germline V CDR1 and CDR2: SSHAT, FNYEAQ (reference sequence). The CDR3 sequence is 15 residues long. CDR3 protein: CASSLSSGIQETQYF. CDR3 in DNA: TGTGCTAGCAGCTTGTCTAGCGGGATTCAAGAGACCCAGTACTTC.

CDR3 region: CASSLGQGARNTEAFF. CDR3 nucleotides: TGTGCCAGTAGTCTCGGACAGGGGGCTCGGAACACTGAAGCTTTCTTT. V usage is TRBV19 and J usage is TRBJ1-1; 11 bases line up with TRBD1. CDR3 length equals 16 residues. Germline V CDR1 and CDR2: LNHDA, SQIVND (reference sequence). J lost 1 base, V lost 5 bases, and 6 bases had no gene match.

The CDR3 sequence: CSVTRDSSGSYTF. CDR3 sequence (DNA): TGCAGCGTAACCAGGGACAGCTCCGGGAGCTACACCTTC. The chain uses TRBV29-1 and TRBJ1-2, with 7 bases fitting TRBD1. Germline trimming cut 6 bases from V and 9 bases from J; bases unmatched to any gene: 13. CDR1 and CDR2 from the germline V gene are SQVTM and ANQGSEA. This CDR3 is built from 13 residues.

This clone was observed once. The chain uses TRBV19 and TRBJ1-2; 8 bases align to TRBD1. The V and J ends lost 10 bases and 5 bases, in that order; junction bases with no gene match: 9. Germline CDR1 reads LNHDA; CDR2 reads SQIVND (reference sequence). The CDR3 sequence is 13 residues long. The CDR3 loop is CATQGDPYYGYTF. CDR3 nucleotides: TGTGCCACACAGGGGGACCCCTATTATGGCTACACCTTC.

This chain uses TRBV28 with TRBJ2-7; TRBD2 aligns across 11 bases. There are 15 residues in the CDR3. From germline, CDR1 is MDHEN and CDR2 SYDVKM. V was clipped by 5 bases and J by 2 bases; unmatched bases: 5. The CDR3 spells CASSIGTSGTYEQYF. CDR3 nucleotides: TGTGCCAGCAGTATCGGGACTAGCGGCACCTACGAGCAGTACTTC. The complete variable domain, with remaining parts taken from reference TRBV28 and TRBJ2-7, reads DVKVTQSSRYLVKRTGEKVFLECVQDMDHENMFWYRQDPGLGLRLIYFSYDVKMKEKGDIPEGYSVSREKKERFSLILESASTNQTSMYLCASSIGTSGTYEQYFGPGTRLTVT.